The next 10 T cell receptor beta chains were all read from a single sample in a study of T cell responses to AZD1222 COVID-19 vaccine. TCRdb's copy holds only in-frame clones and misses some; the assay was immunoSEQ multiplex PCR. In the table there are under 55,000 clones, approximately 79% of which are singletons. Sequencing used peripheral blood, obtained on day 0 of AZD1222 vaccination. Source of these receptors: an adult in good health.

The rearrangement links TRBV5-5 to TRBJ2-1; D is unclear. The CDR3 spans 15 residues. Germline CDR1 SGHKS, CDR2 YYEKEE (reference sequence). V was clipped by 0 bases and J by 0 bases, with 7 bases between them. The CDR3 region has the DNA TGTGCCAGCAGCTTGGAAGGATCCTCCTACAATGAGCAGTTCTTC. Its protein is CASSLEGSSYNEQFF. The full variable domain, completed using reference TRBV5-5 and TRBJ2-1, is DAGVTQSPTHLIKTRGQQVTLRCSPISGHKSVSWYQQVLGQGPQFIFQYYEKEERGRGNFPDRFSARQFPNYSSELNVNALLLGDSALYLCASSLEGSSYNEQFFGPGTRLTVL.

The V gene is TRBV4-3, the J gene TRBJ2-5; 8 bases agree with TRBD1. CDR1 LGHNA and CDR2 YSLEER come from the germline V gene. CDR3 size: 14 residues. The ends lost 3 bases at V and 2 bases at J; junction bases unmatched: 2. The CDR3 DNA is TGCGCCAGCAGCCACGGACAGGGTCAAGAGACCCAGTACTTC. Encoded protein: CASSHGQGQETQYF.

The chain couples TRBV2 to TRBJ2-5; 9 bases fit TRBD2. This CDR3 has 15 residues. V was pared by 6 bases and J by 6 bases, with 11 bases of the junction left unmatched. Germline CDR1 and CDR2: SNHLY and FYNNEI. The CDR3 spells CASRGTSGGLKTQYF. Here the CDR3 DNA reads TGTGCCAGCAGGGGGACGAGCGGGGGGTTAAAGACCCAGTACTTC.

The chain uses TRBV6-2 or TRBV6-3 and TRBJ2-7, with D hard to call. The germline gives CDR1 MNHEY, CDR2 SVGEGT. This CDR3 comprises 12 residues. The germline V and J ends were trimmed by 6 bases and 0 bases, with 6 bases remaining between them. In nucleotides, the CDR3 is TGTGCCAGCAGCCAAAACTCCTACGAGCAGTACTTC. This gives the protein CASSQNSYEQYF.

The rearrangement links TRBV27 to TRBJ2-5, with 7 nucleotides matching TRBD2. The CDR3 totals 14 residues. Germline V gene data show CDR1 as MNHEY and CDR2 as SMNVEV (reference sequence). V dropped 2 bases and J dropped 0; count of bases not matched to a gene: 0. CDR3 DNA: TGTGCCAGCAGTTTAGCGGGGGACCAAGAGACCCAGTACTTC. It yields the protein CASSLAGDQETQYF.

V gene TRBV24-1 combines with J gene TRBJ1-1; TRBD1 matches 9 bases. The junction had 11 bases not matched to a gene; V was cut back by 2 bases and J by 5 bases. This CDR3 region has 17 residues. CDR1 KGHDR and CDR2 SFDVKD come from the germline V gene. Here the CDR3 DNA reads TGTGCCACCAGTGATTCGACAGGGGGAGGGAGTGGGACTGAAGCTTTCTTT. Protein sequence: CATSDSTGGGSGTEAFF.

J is TRBJ1-1 and V is TRBV10-3; 10 bases align to TRBD1. CDR1 is ENHRY, CDR2 SYGVKD, per germline. The CDR3 contains 15 residues. V lost 2 bases and J lost 5; bases outside the gene matches: 5. DNA of the CDR3: TGTGCCATCAGTGAGGCTGACAGGGGGCGGACTGAAGCTTTCTTT. It encodes CAISEADRGRTEAFF.

The chain employs TRBV6-5 and TRBJ1-6, with D perhaps TRBD1 (5 bases). The germline gives CDR1 MNHEY, CDR2 SVGAGI. Trimming pared 6 bases from V and 0 bases from J, leaving 6 bases between. The CDR3 loop spans 14 amino acids. The CDR3 here is CASRQGSYNSPLHF. The CDR3 DNA reads as TGTGCCAGCAGGCAGGGCTCCTATAATTCACCCCTCCACTTT.

The rearrangement joins TRBV18 to TRBJ1-1; 11 bases map to TRBD1. The CDR3 length is 17 residues. CDR1 KGHSH and CDR2 LQKENI come from the germline V gene. V lost 2 bases to trimming and J lost 4 bases; unmatched junction nucleotides: 9. As DNA, the CDR3 is TGTGCCAGCTCACCAAGGACAGGGGGCTTATGGATCACTGAAGCTTTCTTT. It specifies CASSPRTGGLWITEAFF.

The rearrangement uses TRBV19 and TRBJ1-1; the D is unclear. V lost 4 bases and J 8 bases, leaving 17 bases between the germline ends. The length of the CDR3 is 14 residues. In germline, CDR1 is LNHDA, CDR2 SQIVND (reference sequence). The CDR3 spells CASSTRGRGREAFF. DNA for the CDR3: TGTGCCAGTAGTACCCGAGGTCGTGGGCGGGAAGCTTTCTTT.